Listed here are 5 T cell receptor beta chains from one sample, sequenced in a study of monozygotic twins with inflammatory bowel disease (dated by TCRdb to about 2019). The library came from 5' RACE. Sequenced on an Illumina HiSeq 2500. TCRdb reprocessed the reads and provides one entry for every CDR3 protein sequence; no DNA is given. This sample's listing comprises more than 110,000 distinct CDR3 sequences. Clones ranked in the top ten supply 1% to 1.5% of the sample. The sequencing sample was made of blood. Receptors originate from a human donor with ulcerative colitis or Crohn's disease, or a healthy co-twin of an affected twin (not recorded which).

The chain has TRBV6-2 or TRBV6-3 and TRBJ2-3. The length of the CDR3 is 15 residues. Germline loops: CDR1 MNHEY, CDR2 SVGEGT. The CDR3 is CASTEVGRSTDTQYF.

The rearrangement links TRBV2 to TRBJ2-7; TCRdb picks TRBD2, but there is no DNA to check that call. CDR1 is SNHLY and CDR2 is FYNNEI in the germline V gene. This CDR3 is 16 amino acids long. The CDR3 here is CASSEAGLARLREQYF.

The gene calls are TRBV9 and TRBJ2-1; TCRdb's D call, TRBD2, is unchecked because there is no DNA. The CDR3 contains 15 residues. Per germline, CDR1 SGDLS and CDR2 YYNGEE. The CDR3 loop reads CASSVLAGGDNEQFF.

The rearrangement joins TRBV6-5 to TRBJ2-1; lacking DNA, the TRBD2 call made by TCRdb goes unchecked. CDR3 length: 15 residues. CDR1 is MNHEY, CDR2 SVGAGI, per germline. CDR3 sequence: CASSYRAEWNNEQFF.

The CDR3 sequence: CASSLRIQGDTQYF. The chain is built from TRBV7-2 and TRBJ2-3. CDR1 and CDR2 from the germline V gene are SGHTA and FQGNSA. This CDR3 spans 14 amino acids.